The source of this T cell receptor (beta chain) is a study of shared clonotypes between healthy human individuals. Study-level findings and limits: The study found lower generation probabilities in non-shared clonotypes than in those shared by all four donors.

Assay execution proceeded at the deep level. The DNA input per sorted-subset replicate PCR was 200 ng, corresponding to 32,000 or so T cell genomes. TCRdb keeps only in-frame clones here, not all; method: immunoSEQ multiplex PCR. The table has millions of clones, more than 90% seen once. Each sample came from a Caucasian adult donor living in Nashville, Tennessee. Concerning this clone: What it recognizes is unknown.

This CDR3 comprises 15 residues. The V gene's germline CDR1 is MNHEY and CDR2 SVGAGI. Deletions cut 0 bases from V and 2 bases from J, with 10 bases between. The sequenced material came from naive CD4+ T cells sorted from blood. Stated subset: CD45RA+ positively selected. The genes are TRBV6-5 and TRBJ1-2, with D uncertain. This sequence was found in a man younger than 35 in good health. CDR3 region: CASSYSREMNYGYTF. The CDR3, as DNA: TGTGCCAGCAGTTACTCAAGGGAAATGAACTATGGCTACACCTTC.